This T cell receptor (beta chain) derives from a study of OX40 agonist ivuxolimab in advanced cancers. Study context: Hepatocellular carcinoma, melanoma, renal cell or head and neck cancer was diagnosed in the dose-escalation patients. Study findings and constraints: On average, CD8+ T cells showed a greater number of expanded clones than CD4+.

Notes on this clone: Its target is unknown.

CDR3 length: 12 residues. Germline V gene lookup returns CDR1 SGHRS and CDR2 YFSETQ. Trimming took 2 bases from V and 5 from J, leaving 7 bases between them. The protocol was immunoSEQ multiplex PCR, while the TCRdb copy is restricted to in-frame clones and leaves out a portion. The sample shows around 82,000 clones, roughly 91% of them seen only once. Sequencing used CD4+ or CD8+ T cells sorted from blood, obtained in a trial of the OX40 agonist ivuxolimab. This TCR derives from an adult with an advanced solid tumor such as melanoma, head and neck, liver or kidney cancer. The V and J genes are TRBV5-1 and TRBJ1-1, with D hard to call. The CDR3 sequence: CASSFLGTEAFF. The CDR3, as DNA: TGCGCCAGCAGCTTTTTGGGTACTGAAGCTTTCTTT.